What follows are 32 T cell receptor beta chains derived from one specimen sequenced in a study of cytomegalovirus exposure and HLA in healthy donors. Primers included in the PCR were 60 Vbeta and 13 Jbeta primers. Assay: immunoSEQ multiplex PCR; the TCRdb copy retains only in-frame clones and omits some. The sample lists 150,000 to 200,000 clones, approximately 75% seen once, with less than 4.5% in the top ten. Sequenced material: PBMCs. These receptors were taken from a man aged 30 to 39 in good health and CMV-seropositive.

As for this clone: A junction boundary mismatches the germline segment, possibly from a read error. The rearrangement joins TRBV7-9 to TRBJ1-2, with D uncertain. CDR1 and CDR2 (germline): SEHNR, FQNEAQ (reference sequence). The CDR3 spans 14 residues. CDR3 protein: CASSSHSGGPLIAF. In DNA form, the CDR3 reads TGTGCCAGCAGCTCGCATAGTGGCGGGCCCCTTATCGCCTTC.

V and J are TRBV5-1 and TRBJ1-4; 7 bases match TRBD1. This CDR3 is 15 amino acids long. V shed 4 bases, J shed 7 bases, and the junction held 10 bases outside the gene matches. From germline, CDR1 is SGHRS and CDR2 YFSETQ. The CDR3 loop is CASSIGDSRGEKLFF. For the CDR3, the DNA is TGCGCCAGCAGCATAGGGGACAGCCGGGGTGAAAAACTGTTTTTT.

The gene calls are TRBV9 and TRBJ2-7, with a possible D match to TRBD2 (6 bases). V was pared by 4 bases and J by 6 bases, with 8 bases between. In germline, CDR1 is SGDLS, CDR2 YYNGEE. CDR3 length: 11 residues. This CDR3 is CASSLGGEQYF. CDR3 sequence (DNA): TGTGCCAGCAGCCTCGGGGGCGAGCAGTACTTC.

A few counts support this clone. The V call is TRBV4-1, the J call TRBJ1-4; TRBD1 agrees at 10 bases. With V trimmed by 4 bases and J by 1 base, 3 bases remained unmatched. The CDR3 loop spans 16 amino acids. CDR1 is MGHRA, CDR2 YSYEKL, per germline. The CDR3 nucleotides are TGCGCCAGCAGCCCGGGACAGGGGATAACTAATGAAAAACTGTTTTTT. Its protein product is CASSPGQGITNEKLFF.

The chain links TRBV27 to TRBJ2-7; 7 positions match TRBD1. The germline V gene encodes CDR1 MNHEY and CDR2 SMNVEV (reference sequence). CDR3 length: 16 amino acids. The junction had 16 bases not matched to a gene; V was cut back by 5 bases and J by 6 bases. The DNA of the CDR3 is TGTGCCAGCAGTCTAGCCCCCTACAGGGGTTCCGGCGAGCAGTACTTC. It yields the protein CASSLAPYRGSGEQYF.

The CDR3 nucleotides read TGCGCCAGCAGCTTAACGGGAGGGCCCGTGGGGCTAAATGAGCAGTTCTTC. Protein: CASSLTGGPVGLNEQFF. The chain couples TRBV5-1 to TRBJ2-1; 8 nucleotides align to TRBD2. Germline V gene sequence: CDR1 SGHRS, CDR2 YFSETQ. V gave up 2 bases and J gave up 7 bases; unmatched junction bases: 14. The CDR3 has 17 residues.

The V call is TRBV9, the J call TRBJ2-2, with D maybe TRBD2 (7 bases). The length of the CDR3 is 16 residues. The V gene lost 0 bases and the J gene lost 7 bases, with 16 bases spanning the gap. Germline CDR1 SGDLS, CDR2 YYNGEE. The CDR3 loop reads CASSVEGGGGNGELFF. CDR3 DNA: TGTGCCAGCAGCGTAGAGGGGGGGGGCGGAAACGGGGAGCTGTTTTTT.

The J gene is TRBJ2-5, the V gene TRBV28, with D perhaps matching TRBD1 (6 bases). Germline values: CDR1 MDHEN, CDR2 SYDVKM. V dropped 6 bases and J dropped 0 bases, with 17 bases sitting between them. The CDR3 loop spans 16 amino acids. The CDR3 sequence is CASRVGGDRYQETQYF. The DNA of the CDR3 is TGTGCCAGCAGGGTAGGGGGAGACAGGTACCAAGAGACCCAGTACTTC.

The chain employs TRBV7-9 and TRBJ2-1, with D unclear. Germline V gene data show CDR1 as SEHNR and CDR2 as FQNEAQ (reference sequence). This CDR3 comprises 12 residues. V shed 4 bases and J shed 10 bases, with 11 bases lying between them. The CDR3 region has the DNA TGTGCCAGCAGCTCCTTGGCCTCGGAGCAGTTCTTC. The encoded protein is CASSSLASEQFF.

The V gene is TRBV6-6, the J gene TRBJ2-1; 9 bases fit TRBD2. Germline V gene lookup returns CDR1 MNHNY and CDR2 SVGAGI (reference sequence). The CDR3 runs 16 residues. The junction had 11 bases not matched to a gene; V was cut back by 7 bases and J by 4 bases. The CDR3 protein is CASILTPGLAYNEQFF. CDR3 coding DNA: TGTGCCAGCATTCTCACTCCGGGACTAGCTTACAATGAGCAGTTCTTC.

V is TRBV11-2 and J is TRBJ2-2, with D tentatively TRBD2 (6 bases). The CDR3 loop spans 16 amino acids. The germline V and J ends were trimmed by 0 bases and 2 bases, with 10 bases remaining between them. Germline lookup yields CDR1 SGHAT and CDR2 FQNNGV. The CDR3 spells CASSLEGGSNTGELFF. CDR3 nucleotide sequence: TGTGCCAGCAGCTTAGAGGGGGGATCCAACACCGGGGAGCTGTTTTTT.

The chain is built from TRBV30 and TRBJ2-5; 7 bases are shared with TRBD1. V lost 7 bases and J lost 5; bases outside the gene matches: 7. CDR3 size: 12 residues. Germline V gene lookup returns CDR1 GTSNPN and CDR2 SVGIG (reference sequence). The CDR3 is CASTGVRETQYF. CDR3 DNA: TGTGCCTCCACAGGGGTGCGGGAGACCCAGTACTTC.

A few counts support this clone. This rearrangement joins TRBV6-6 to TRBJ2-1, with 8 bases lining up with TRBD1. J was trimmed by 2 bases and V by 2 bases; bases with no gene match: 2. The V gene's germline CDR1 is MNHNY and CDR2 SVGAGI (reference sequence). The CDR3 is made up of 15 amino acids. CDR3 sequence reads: CASSYGTGPYNEQFF. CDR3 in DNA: TGTGCCAGCAGTTACGGGACAGGCCCCTACAATGAGCAGTTCTTC.

The CDR3 sequence is CASRRAADPGNTIYF. The CDR3 nucleotides read TGTGCCAGCCGGAGGGCGGCCGATCCAGGAAACACCATATATTTT. The J gene is TRBJ1-3, the V gene TRBV5-4; unclear D gene. CDR1 is SGHNT, CDR2 YYREEE, per germline (reference sequence). The CDR3 loop spans 15 amino acids. The V end lost 7 bases, the J end lost 4 bases, and 18 bases lay between the germline ends.

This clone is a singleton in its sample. The CDR3 DNA follows: TGTGCCAGCAGCCTAGCTTTAAGTTTAGGCACCGGGGAGCTGTTTTTT. Its protein is CASSLALSLGTGELFF. V gene TRBV7-3 combines with J gene TRBJ2-2; a possible D gene is TRBD2 (5 bases). Germline loops: CDR1 SGHTA, CDR2 FQGTGA. Between the trimmed V and J ends, which lost 5 bases and 4 bases, there was a span of 17 bases. The CDR3 is made up of 16 amino acids.

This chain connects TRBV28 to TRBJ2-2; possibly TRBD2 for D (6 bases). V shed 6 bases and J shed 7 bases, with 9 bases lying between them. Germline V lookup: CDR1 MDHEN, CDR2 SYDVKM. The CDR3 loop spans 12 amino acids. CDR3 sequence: CASRGGFGELFF. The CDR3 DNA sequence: TGTGCCAGCAGGGGAGGCTTCGGGGAGCTGTTTTTT.

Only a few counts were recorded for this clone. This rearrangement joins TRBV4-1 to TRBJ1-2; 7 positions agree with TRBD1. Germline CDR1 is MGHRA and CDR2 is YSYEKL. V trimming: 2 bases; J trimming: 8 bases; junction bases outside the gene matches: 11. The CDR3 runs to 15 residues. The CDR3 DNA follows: TGCGCCAGCAGCCAATACACAGGGGACTGGCGGGGCTACACCTTC. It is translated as CASSQYTGDWRGYTF.

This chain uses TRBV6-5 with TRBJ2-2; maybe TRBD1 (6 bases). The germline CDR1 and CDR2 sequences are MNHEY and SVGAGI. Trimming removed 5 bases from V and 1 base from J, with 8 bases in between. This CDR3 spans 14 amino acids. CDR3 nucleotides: TGTGCCAGCAGTACGACAGGGAACACCGGGGAGCTGTTTTTT. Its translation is CASSTTGNTGELFF.

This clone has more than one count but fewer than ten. The CDR3 DNA reads TGTGCCAGCAGCTTGGAGACAGGGGGGAAAGCTTTCTTT. Translating it yields CASSLETGGKAFF. The V gene is TRBV5-4, the J gene TRBJ1-1, with 9 bases lining up with TRBD1. The CDR3 extends over 13 amino acids. V shed 0 bases, J shed 9 bases, and the junction held 3 bases outside the gene matches. Germline V lookup: CDR1 SGHNT, CDR2 YYREEE (reference sequence).

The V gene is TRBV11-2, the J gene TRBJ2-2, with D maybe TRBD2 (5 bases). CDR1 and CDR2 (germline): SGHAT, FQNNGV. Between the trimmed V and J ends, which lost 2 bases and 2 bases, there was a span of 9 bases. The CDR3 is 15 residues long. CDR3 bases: TGTGCCAGCAGCTTATTGAGCGGAAACACCGGGGAGCTGTTTTTT. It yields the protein CASSLLSGNTGELFF.

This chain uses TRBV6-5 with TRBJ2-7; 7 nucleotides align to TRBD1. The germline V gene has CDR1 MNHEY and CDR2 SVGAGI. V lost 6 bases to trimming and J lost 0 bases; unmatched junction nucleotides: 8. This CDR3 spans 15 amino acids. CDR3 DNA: TGTGCCAGCAGACTTCGGGACAGATTCTCCTACGAGCAGTACTTC. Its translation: CASRLRDRFSYEQYF.

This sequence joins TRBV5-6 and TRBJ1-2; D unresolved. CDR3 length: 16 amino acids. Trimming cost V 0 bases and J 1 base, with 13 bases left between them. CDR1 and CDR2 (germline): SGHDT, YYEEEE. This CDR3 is CASSLERATNNYGYTF. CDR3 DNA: TGTGCCAGCAGCTTGGAGCGGGCAACTAATAACTATGGCTACACCTTC.

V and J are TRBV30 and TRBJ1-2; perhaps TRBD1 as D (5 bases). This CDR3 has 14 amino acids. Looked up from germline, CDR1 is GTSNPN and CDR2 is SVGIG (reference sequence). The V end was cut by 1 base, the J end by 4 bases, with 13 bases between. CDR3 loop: CAWSAGGSSYGYTF. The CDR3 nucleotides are TGTGCCTGGAGTGCGGGGGGGAGTAGCTATGGCTACACCTTC.

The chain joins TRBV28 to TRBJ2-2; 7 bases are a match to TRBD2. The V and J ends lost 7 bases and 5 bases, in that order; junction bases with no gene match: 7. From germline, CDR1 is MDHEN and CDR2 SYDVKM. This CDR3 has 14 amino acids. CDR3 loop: CASIRTGRTGELFF. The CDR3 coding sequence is TGTGCCAGCATTCGGACCGGGAGGACCGGGGAGCTGTTTTTT.

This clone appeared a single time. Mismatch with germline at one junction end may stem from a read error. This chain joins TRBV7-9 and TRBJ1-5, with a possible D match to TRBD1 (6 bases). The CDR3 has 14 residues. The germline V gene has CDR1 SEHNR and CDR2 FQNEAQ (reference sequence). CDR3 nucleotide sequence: TGTGCCAGCCGCTTGGGGGGGGCAAATCAGCCCCAGCATTTT. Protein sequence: CASRLGGANQPQHF.

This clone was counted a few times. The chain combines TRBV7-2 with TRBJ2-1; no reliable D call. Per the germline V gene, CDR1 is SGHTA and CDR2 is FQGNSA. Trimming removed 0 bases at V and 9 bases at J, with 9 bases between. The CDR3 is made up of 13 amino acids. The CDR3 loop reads CASSLARLGEQFF. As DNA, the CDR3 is TGTGCCAGCAGCTTAGCGCGGTTGGGTGAGCAGTTCTTC.

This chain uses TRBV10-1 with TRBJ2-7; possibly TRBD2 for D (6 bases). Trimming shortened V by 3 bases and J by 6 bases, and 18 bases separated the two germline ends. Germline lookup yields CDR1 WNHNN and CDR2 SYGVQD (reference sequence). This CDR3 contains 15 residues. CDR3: CASSEGRDFRSEQYF. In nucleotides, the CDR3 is TGCGCCAGCAGTGAAGGACGGGACTTCCGATCCGAGCAGTACTTC.

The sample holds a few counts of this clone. The CDR3: CAWSAGQGSLYEQYF. CDR3 nucleotide sequence: TGTGCCTGGAGTGCGGGACAGGGGTCCCTCTACGAGCAGTACTTC. This chain links TRBV30 with TRBJ2-7, with TRBD1 identical over 10 bases. Germline-derived CDR1 and CDR2 are GTSNPN and SVGIG (reference sequence). The trim removed 1 base at V and 3 bases at J, leaving 6 bases unmatched. The CDR3 sequence is 15 residues long.

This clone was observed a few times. This chain's CDR3 is CASSTGLATEAFF. Here the CDR3 DNA reads TGTGCCAGTAGTACGGGTTTGGCCACTGAAGCTTTCTTT. V usage is TRBV19 and J usage is TRBJ1-1; the D is unclear. Germline CDR1 is LNHDA and CDR2 is SQIVND (reference sequence). The V end was cut by 4 bases, the J end by 4 bases, with 10 bases between. This CDR3 spans 13 amino acids.

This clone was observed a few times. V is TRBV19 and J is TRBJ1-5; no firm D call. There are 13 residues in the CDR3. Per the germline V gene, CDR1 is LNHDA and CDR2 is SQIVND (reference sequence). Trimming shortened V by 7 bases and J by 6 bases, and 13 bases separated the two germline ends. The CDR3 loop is CASNIGRGQPQHF. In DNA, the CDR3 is TGTGCCAGTAACATAGGGCGGGGTCAGCCCCAGCATTTT.

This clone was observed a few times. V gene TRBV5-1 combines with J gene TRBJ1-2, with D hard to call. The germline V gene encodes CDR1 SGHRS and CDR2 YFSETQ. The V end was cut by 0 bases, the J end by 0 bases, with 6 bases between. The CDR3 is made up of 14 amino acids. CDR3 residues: CASSLATANYGYTF. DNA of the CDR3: TGCGCCAGCAGCTTGGCCACAGCTAACTATGGCTACACCTTC.

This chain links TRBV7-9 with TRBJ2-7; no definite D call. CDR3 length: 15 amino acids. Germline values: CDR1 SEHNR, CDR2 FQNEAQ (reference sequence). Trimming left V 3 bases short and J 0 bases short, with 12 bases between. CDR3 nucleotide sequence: TGTGCCAGCAGCTTTCCCGGTCTGAGCTCCTACGAGCAGTACTTC. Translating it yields CASSFPGLSSYEQYF.